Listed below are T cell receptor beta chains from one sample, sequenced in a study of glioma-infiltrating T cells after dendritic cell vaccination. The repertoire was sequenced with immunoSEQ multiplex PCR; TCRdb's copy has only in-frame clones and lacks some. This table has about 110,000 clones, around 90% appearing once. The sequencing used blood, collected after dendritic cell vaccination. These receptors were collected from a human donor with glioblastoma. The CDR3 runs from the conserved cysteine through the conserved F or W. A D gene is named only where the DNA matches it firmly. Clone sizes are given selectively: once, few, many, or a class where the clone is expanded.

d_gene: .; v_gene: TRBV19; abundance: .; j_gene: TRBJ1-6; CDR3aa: CASSIGLVYSPLHF; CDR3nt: TGTGCCAGTAGTATCGGACTTGTATACTCACCCCTCCACTTT
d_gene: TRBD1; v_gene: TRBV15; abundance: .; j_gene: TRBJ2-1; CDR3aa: CATSRGQGDDEQFF; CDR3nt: TGTGCCACCAGCAGAGGGCAGGGGGACGATGAGCAGTTCTTC
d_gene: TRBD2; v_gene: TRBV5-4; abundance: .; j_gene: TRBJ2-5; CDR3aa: CASRTSGGEETQYF; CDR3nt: TGTGCCAGCCGGACTAGCGGGGGGGAGGAGACCCAGTACTTC
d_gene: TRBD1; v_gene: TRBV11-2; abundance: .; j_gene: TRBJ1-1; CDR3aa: CASSSTGVTEAFF; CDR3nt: TGTGCCAGCAGCTCTACAGGGGTTACTGAAGCTTTCTTT
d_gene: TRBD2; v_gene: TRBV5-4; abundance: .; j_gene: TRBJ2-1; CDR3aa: CASSLNNLAGHNEQFF; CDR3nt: TGTGCCAGCAGCTTGAATAACCTAGCGGGACACAATGAGCAGTTCTTC
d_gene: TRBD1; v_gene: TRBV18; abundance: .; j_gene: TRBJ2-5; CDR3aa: CASSPVGQGETQYF; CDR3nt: TGTGCCAGCTCACCAGTAGGACAGGGGGAGACCCAGTACTTC
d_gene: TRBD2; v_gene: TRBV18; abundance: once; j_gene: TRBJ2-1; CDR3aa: CASSPVMSGRPREQFF; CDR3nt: TGTGCCAGCTCACCAGTAATGAGCGGGAGACCTAGGGAGCAGTTCTTC
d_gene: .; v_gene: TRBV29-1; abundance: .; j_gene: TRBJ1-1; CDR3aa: CSVQGMGAGAFF; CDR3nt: TGCAGCGTGCAGGGTATGGGGGCCGGAGCTTTCTTT
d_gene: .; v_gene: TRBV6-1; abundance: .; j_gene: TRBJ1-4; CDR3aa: CASSERTGWNEKLFF; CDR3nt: TGTGCCAGCAGTGAAAGAACAGGGTGGAATGAAAAACTGTTTTTT
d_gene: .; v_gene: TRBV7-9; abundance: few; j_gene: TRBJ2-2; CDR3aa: CASSLRGNTGELFF; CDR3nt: TGTGCCAGCAGCTTAAGGGGGAACACCGGGGAGCTGTTTTTT
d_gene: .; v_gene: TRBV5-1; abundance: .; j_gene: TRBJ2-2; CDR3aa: CASSLAVTANTGELFF; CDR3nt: TGCGCCAGCAGCTTGGCAGTGACAGCTAACACCGGGGAGCTGTTTTTT
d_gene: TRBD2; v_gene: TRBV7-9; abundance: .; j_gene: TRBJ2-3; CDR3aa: CASSQSGGFGTDTQYF; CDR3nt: TGTGCCAGCAGCCAAAGCGGGGGGTTCGGCACAGATACGCAGTATTTT
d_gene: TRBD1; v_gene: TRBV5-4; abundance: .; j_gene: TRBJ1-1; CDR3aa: CASSSDRGNTEAFF; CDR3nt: TGTGCCAGCAGCTCGGACAGGGGGAACACTGAAGCTTTCTTT
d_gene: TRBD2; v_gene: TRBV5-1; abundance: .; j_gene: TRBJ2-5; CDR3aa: CASSLLGGVSETQYF; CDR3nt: TGCGCCAGCAGCTTGTTGGGGGGGGTTTCAGAGACCCAGTACTTC
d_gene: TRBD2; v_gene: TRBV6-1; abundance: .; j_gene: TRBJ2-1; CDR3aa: CASSEVPRLAVLEQFF; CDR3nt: TGTGCCAGCAGTGAAGTTCCGAGGCTAGCGGTCTTGGAGCAGTTCTTC
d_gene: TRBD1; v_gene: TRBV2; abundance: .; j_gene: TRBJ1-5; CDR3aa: CASSERQGASNQPQHF; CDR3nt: TGTGCCAGCAGTGAACGGCAGGGGGCGAGCAATCAGCCCCAGCATTTT
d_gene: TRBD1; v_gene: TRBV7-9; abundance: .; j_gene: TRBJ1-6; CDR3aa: CASSFGQGNSPLHF; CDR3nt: TGTGCCAGCAGCTTCGGACAGGGGAATTCACCCCTCCACTTT
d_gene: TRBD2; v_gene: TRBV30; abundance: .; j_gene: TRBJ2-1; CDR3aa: CAWSRPGGNEQFF; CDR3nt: TGTGCCTGGAGTCGGCCGGGGGGCAATGAGCAGTTCTTC
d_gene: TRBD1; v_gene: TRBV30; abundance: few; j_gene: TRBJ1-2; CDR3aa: CAWKWGRGSYGYTF; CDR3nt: TGTGCCTGGAAGTGGGGCAGGGGGTCCTATGGCTACACCTTC
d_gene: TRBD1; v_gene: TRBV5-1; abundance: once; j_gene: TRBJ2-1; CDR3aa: CASSTGQGYEQFF; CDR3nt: TGCGCCAGCAGCACGGGACAGGGGTACGAGCAGTTCTTC
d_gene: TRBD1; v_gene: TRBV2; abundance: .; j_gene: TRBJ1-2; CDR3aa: CASSWDSDSYGYTF; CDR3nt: TGTGCCAGCAGTTGGGACAGCGACTCGTATGGCTACACCTTC
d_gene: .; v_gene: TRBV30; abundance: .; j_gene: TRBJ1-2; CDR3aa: CAWSVGGPFDGYTF; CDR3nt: TGTGCCTGGAGTGTAGGCGGCCCCTTCGATGGCTACACCTTC
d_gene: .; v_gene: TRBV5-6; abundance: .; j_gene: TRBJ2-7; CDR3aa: CASSYLTGFWYYEQYF; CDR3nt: TGTGCCAGCAGCTACCTTACGGGGTTTTGGTACTACGAGCAGTACTTC
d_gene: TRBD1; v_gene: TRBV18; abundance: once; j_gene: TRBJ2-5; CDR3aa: CASSLGQGQETQYF; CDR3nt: TGTGCCAGCTCACTGGGACAGGGACAAGAGACCCAGTACTTC